This record covers a single T cell receptor (beta chain). This sample was included in a study of shared clonotypes between healthy human individuals. Looked up from germline, CDR1 is SGHVT and CDR2 is SQSDAQ. The CDR3 spans 17 residues. V was clipped by 3 bases and J by 0 bases, with 18 bases between them. Sequencing used immunoSEQ multiplex PCR; TCRdb keeps in-frame clones, though not all of them. The sample consists of about 480,000 clones, around 79% of them appearing once. This TCR was recovered from a woman aged 40 to 50 in good health. Some clones in this sample may be carry-over from other donors' samples. The sample comprised PBMCs. The V and J genes are TRBV7-4 and TRBJ2-7, with D hard to call. Here the CDR3 reads CASSLRSLVSSSYEQYF. The CDR3 DNA reads as TGTGCCAGCAGCTTGAGGTCTTTAGTTTCCAGCTCCTACGAGCAGTACTTC.